Below are 27 T cell receptor beta chains sequenced from a single sample in a study of T cells in Graves' hyperthyroidism and ophthalmopathy. RNA transcripts served as the template for amplifying TCR beta CDR3 regions. First-round RT-PCR of the TCR CDR3 relied on the HTBI primer set. TCRdb re-called the multiplex PCR reads with MiXCR, one entry per CDR3 protein. The table shows about 480,000 distinct CDR3 sequences, with roughly 24% occurring only once. The sample comprised blood. Source of these receptors: a woman aged 30 to 39 with Graves' ophthalmopathy.

In this sample, this clonotype turned up a few times. The V gene is TRBV11-2, the J gene TRBJ2-7; D is perhaps TRBD1 (6 bases). This CDR3 region has 12 residues. V lost 5 bases to trimming and J lost 6 bases, with 11 bases between them. CDR1 SGHAT and CDR2 FQNNGV come from the germline V gene. The CDR3 nucleotides are TGTGCCAGCAGCCGAGGGGGTGGCGAGCAGTACTTC. Translation: CASSRGGGEQYF.

This clonotype appeared many times. The chain is built from TRBV27 and TRBJ2-7, with D possibly matching TRBD2 (6 bases). CDR3 length: 14 amino acids. The ends were cut back, 4 bases at V and 2 bases at J, with 12 bases in the middle. Looked up from germline, CDR1 is MNHEY and CDR2 is SMNVEV (reference sequence). DNA for the CDR3: TGTGCCAGCAGTTGGGCGGGGCCTCCCTACGAGCAGTACTTC. It translates to CASSWAGPPYEQYF.

V usage is TRBV20-1 and J usage is TRBJ1-1; no firm D call. Germline CDR1 reads DFQATT; CDR2 reads SNEGSKA (reference sequence). CDR3 size: 13 residues. V lost 4 bases and J 6 bases, leaving 15 bases between the germline ends. The CDR3 DNA follows: TGCAGTGCTATGGCGATCCAGATCTCTGAAGCTTTCTTT. Amino acid sequence: CSAMAIQISEAFF.

In this sample, this clonotype turned up a few times. The chain is built from TRBV18 and TRBJ1-5, with TRBD1 matching 7 bases. Germline V gene data show CDR1 as KGHSH and CDR2 as LQKENI. The CDR3 is 16 amino acids. V trimming: 4 bases; J trimming: 12 bases; junction bases outside the gene matches: 18. The DNA of the CDR3 is TGTGCCAGCTCACTGTCTCGACAGGGAGCAAATGAGCTCCAGCATTTT. It yields the protein CASSLSRQGANELQHF.

This clonotype was detected ten times or more. The rearrangement uses TRBV7-9 and TRBJ1-1, with 8 bases aligning to TRBD1. The CDR3 has 12 residues. CDR1 and CDR2 (germline): SEHNR, FQNEAQ (reference sequence). V was pared by 6 bases and J by 7 bases, with 4 bases of the junction left unmatched. This CDR3 reads CASRPGGNEAFF. CDR3 coding DNA: TGTGCCAGCAGACCAGGGGGCAATGAAGCTTTCTTT.

The rearrangement uses TRBV10-3 and TRBJ1-1; no firm D call. Trimming pared 0 bases from V and 4 bases from J, leaving 9 bases between. CDR1 ENHRY and CDR2 SYGVKD come from the germline V gene. The CDR3 length is 14 residues. The CDR3 here is CAISESERTTEAFF. The DNA for the CDR3 is TGTGCCATCAGTGAGTCGGAACGTACCACTGAAGCTTTCTTT.

The J gene is TRBJ2-5, the V gene TRBV6-1; D is perhaps TRBD2 (5 bases). Trimming cost V 1 base and J 5 bases, with 11 bases left between them. CDR3 length: 14 residues. The germline V gene encodes CDR1 MNHNS and CDR2 SASEGT. In nucleotides, the CDR3 is TGTGCCAGCAGTGAAGTGACTACTGGGGAGACCCAGTACTTC. It specifies CASSEVTTGETQYF.

J is TRBJ2-7 and V is TRBV19; D might be TRBD1 (5 bases). Germline CDR1 is LNHDA and CDR2 is SQIVND (reference sequence). This CDR3 comprises 15 residues. Trimming pared 5 bases from V and 6 bases from J, leaving 20 bases between. The CDR3 reads CASSGHRRNSIEQYF. The CDR3 DNA sequence: TGTGCCAGTAGTGGACATCGGCGCAATAGCATCGAGCAGTACTTC.

This clonotype came up many times. J is TRBJ1-5 and V is TRBV12-3 or TRBV12-4; D is perhaps TRBD1 (6 bases). Trimming removed 6 bases from V and 2 bases from J, with 11 bases in between. The CDR3 contains 14 residues. The chain's CDR3 is CASSAGAGNQPQHF. CDR3 nucleotide sequence: TGTGCCAGCAGCGCAGGGGCGGGCAATCAGCCCCAGCATTTT.

On this clonotype itself: One end of the junction varies from germline; a read error may be responsible. This chain uses TRBV6-4 with TRBJ2-7; D is uncertain. CDR1 MRHNA and CDR2 SNTAGT come from the germline V gene. CDR3 size: 15 residues. CDR3 region: CASTPGHEPLIEQYF. The CDR3 nucleotides read TGTGCTAGCACCCCTGGGCATGAGCCCTTAATAGAGCAGTACTTC.

This clonotype was seen a handful of times. The rearrangement joins TRBV4-3 to TRBJ1-1; TRBD1 matches at 8 bases. The ends lost 3 bases at V and 1 base at J; junction bases unmatched: 4. Per germline, CDR1 LGHNA and CDR2 YSLEER. The CDR3 consists of 15 residues. The CDR3 DNA follows: TGCGCCAGCAGCCACTCTGACAGGGGGAACACTGAAGCTTTCTTT. It translates to CASSHSDRGNTEAFF.

This chain links TRBV20-1 with TRBJ1-2; the D gene is possibly TRBD1 (5 bases). The CDR3 has 13 amino acids. The V end lost 3 bases, the J end lost 4 bases, and 12 bases lay between the germline ends. Germline V gene lookup returns CDR1 DFQATT and CDR2 SNEGSKA (reference sequence). In nucleotides, the CDR3 is TGCAGTGCTAGTATCACAGGCACCTATGGCTACACCTTC. Amino acids: CSASITGTYGYTF.

The chain carries TRBV6-2 or TRBV6-3 and TRBJ2-7, with 16 positions matching TRBD2. This CDR3 spans 18 amino acids. V shed 5 bases and J 3 bases; nucleotides not matched to a gene: 10. CDR1 MNHEY and CDR2 SVGEGT come from the germline V gene. Written as DNA, the CDR3 is TGTGCCAGCAGTCAATCGGGACTAGCGGGAGGGTACCTCTACGAGCAGTACTTC. This encodes CASSQSGLAGGYLYEQYF.

Remarks on this clonotype: The junction differs from germline at one of its ends, possibly a read error. V usage is TRBV5-1 and J usage is TRBJ2-1, with a possible D match to TRBD2 (6 bases). Germline V gene data show CDR1 as SGHRS and CDR2 as YFSETQ. The CDR3 sequence is 14 residues long. CDR3 protein: CASKRSLAGNEKFF. Here the CDR3 DNA reads TGCGCCAGCAAGAGATCACTAGCAGGCAATGAGAAGTTCTTC. Variable domain in full (rest from reference TRBV5-1 and TRBJ2-1): KAGVTQTPRYLIKTRGQQVTLSCSPISGHRSVSWYQQTPGQGLQFLFEYFSETQRNKGNFPGRFSGRQFSNSRSEMNVSTLELGDSALYLCASKRSLAGNEKFFGPGTRLTVL.

At least ten counts were recorded for this clonotype. A read error may account for a junction end that differs from germline. The gene calls are TRBV12-5 and TRBJ2-2; 11 nucleotides match TRBD2. The CDR3 is 16 residues long. Germline V lookup: CDR1 LGHNT, CDR2 FRNRAP. The CDR3 protein is CASGLLAGGNSGELFF. CDR3 in DNA: TGTGCTAGTGGTTTGTTAGCGGGGGGGAACAGCGGGGAGCTGTTTTTT.

This rearrangement joins TRBV5-1 to TRBJ2-7; TRBD2 matches 9 bases. Looked up from germline, CDR1 is SGHRS and CDR2 is YFSETQ. Losses at the gene ends were 0 bases for V and 5 bases for J; bases not matched to a gene: 9. There are 16 residues in the CDR3. Here the CDR3 reads CASSLDSGGTQDEQYF. CDR3 coding DNA: TGCGCCAGCAGCTTGGACAGCGGGGGGACCCAGGACGAGCAGTACTTC.

This clonotype has a count of ten or more. The chain couples TRBV20-1 to TRBJ2-5; tentatively, D is TRBD1 or TRBD2 (7 bases each). CDR3 length equals 13 residues. Per germline, CDR1 DFQATT and CDR2 SNEGSKA (reference sequence). V shed 6 bases and J shed 5 bases, with 16 bases lying between them. The CDR3 sequence is CSAVRGGSETQYF. CDR3 coding DNA: TGCAGTGCCGTCAGGGGGGGGTCGGAGACCCAGTACTTC.

This clonotype was detected only a few times. V is TRBV6-1 and J is TRBJ1-2; weak D call: TRBD1 (5 bases). The CDR3 length is 14 residues. Germline values: CDR1 MNHNS, CDR2 SASEGT. The germline V and J ends were trimmed by 4 bases and 5 bases, with 14 bases remaining between them. Here the CDR3 DNA reads TGTGCCAGCAGTGCGAGCAGGGTGCAATATGGCTACACCTTC. Translation gives CASSASRVQYGYTF.

This chain links TRBV20-1 with TRBJ2-7; 7 bases align to TRBD1. V lost 6 bases, J lost 4 bases, and 18 bases stayed unmatched. The germline gives CDR1 DFQATT, CDR2 SNEGSKA (reference sequence). CDR3 length: 16 amino acids. In nucleotides, the CDR3 is TGCAGTGCCCGATTCTACGACACAGGGGAGAGGTACGAGCAGTACTTC. Amino acids: CSARFYDTGERYEQYF.

This clonotype came up many times. The chain recombines TRBV15 with TRBJ1-2; unclear D gene. V lost 0 bases and J 8 bases, leaving 7 bases between the germline ends. The CDR3 is 12 residues long. The germline V gene encodes CDR1 LNHNV and CDR2 YYDKDF (reference sequence). CDR3 in amino acids: CATSRDQGGYTF. The CDR3 DNA follows: TGTGCCACCAGCAGAGATCAAGGAGGCTACACCTTC. Supplemented by reference TRBV15 and TRBJ1-2, the full variable domain reads DAMVIQNPRYQVTQFGKPVTLSCSQTLNHNVMYWYQQKSSQAPKLLFHYYDKDFNNEADTPDNFQSRRPNTSFCFLDIRSPGLGDTAMYLCATSRDQGGYTFGSGTRLTVV.

Only a few counts were recorded for this clonotype. J is TRBJ2-1 and V is TRBV6-2 or TRBV6-3; D is possibly TRBD2 (5 bases). CDR1 and CDR2 (germline): MNHEY, SVGEGT. Trimming took 0 bases from V and 10 from J, leaving 13 bases between them. This CDR3 is 14 amino acids long. CDR3 DNA: TGTGCCAGCAGTTACTCGAATTTCCGCGGGGAGCAGTTCTTC. It codes for CASSYSNFRGEQFF.

This clonotype was recorded at least ten times. The CDR3 here is CASESSGTKNTGELFF. The CDR3 region has the DNA TGTGCCAGCGAATCGAGCGGGACTAAGAACACCGGGGAGCTGTTTTTT. The J gene is TRBJ2-2, the V gene TRBV6-2 or TRBV6-3, with 7 bases that match TRBD2. From germline, CDR1 is MNHEY and CDR2 SVGEGT. The CDR3 contains 16 residues. V was clipped by 8 bases and J by 1 base; unmatched bases: 10.

The CDR3, as DNA: TGTGCCAGCATACGGGCCAGCTCTGGAAACACCATATATTTT. This gives the protein CASIRASSGNTIYF. V gene TRBV6-1 combines with J gene TRBJ1-3; D remains ambiguous. Trimming removed 7 bases at V and 0 bases at J, with 10 bases between. The CDR3 is 14 residues long. Germline CDR1 is MNHNS and CDR2 is SASEGT.

The sample holds many counts of this clonotype. The chain carries TRBV2 and TRBJ2-7; D remains ambiguous. The CDR3 loop spans 14 amino acids. The V end was cut by 7 bases, the J end by 7 bases, with 20 bases between. Germline-derived CDR1 and CDR2 are SNHLY and FYNNEI. CDR3 coding DNA: TGTGCCAGCAAGATACTGGTCCCCTTCTCGGAGCAGTACTTC. This encodes CASKILVPFSEQYF.

This clonotype was picked up many times. This chain links TRBV9 with TRBJ1-3, with a possible D match to TRBD1 (5 bases). The germline CDR1 and CDR2 sequences are SGDLS and YYNGEE. The CDR3 spans 15 residues. V gave up 0 bases and J gave up 0 bases, with 7 bases separating them. For the CDR3, the DNA is TGTGCCAGCAGCGTAGAACAGGACTCTGGAAACACCATATATTTT. Protein sequence: CASSVEQDSGNTIYF.

This clonotype has a count of ten or more. The rearrangement links TRBV29-1 to TRBJ2-7, with TRBD1 matching 8 bases. The trim removed 4 bases at V and 4 bases at J, leaving 9 bases unmatched. The CDR3 contains 14 residues. Germline CDR1 is SQVTM and CDR2 is ANQGSEA. The CDR3 loop reads CSVAPSTGGYEQYF. The CDR3 nucleotides are TGCAGCGTTGCGCCATCCACAGGGGGGTACGAGCAGTACTTC.

In its sample, this clonotype was seen a few times. V and J are TRBV27 and TRBJ2-2; D unclear. Deletions cut 4 bases from V and 5 bases from J, with 5 bases between. The CDR3 has 12 residues. In germline, CDR1 is MNHEY, CDR2 SMNVEV (reference sequence). DNA of the CDR3: TGTGCCAGCAGTTGGCGGACCGGGGAGCTGTTTTTT. It codes for CASSWRTGELFF.